This T cell receptor beta chain was captured by sequencing in a study of sequential checkpoint blockade in melanoma. Study overall: Approximately 20 patients had tumor biopsies before treatment and at week 13.

The CDR3 contains 12 residues. Between the trimmed V and J ends, which lost 4 bases and 8 bases, there was a span of 11 bases. The germline gives CDR1 LNHDA, CDR2 SQIVND (reference sequence). Treatment noted: randomized to nivolumab then ipilimumab (arm A) or the reverse (arm B). TCRdb's table, derived via immunoSEQ multiplex PCR, lists solely in-frame clones and lacks some. The sample contains approximately 3,000 clones, 17% of which appear only once. This clone is large within its sample. The rearrangement uses TRBV19 and TRBJ1-1; perhaps TRBD1 as D (5 bases). The receptor comes from a human donor with melanoma. Here the sequenced sample was tumor tissue (inferred from file names), taken from a patient given nivolumab and ipilimumab in sequence. The CDR3 loop is CASSKGLREAFF. CDR3 in DNA: TGTGCCAGTAGTAAGGGACTCAGAGAAGCTTTCTTT.